The present entry profiles one T cell receptor (beta chain) with its context. The sample originates from a study of a mutant IDH1 vaccine in newly diagnosed glioma. As for the study in general: Treatment recipients were approximately 62% male and around 40% female, and their mean age was around 40 years. It was radiotherapy, temozolomide, or both that patients received previously, with most receiving both.

TCRdb's table, derived via immunoSEQ multiplex PCR, lists solely in-frame clones and lacks some. Among about 50,000 clones, 86% were seen once, and the ten largest hold around 2.5%. Sample time point: baseline, week 1 (first vaccination visit). Indicated treatment: pre-vaccination baseline after standard-of-care therapy. V gave up 0 bases and J gave up 5 bases; unmatched junction bases: 6. The CDR3 sequence is 16 residues long. Per the germline V gene, CDR1 is MNHEY and CDR2 is SMNVEV (reference sequence). The sequenced sample was PBMCs, obtained from a glioma patient treated with radiotherapy, temozolomide or both. V usage is TRBV27 and J usage is TRBJ2-5; 10 positions match TRBD1. The source of this sequence is a man aged 35 to 55 with glioma. CDR3: CASSLSGQGWRETQYF. Written as DNA, the CDR3 is TGTGCCAGCAGTTTATCGGGACAGGGGTGGAGGGAGACCCAGTACTTC.